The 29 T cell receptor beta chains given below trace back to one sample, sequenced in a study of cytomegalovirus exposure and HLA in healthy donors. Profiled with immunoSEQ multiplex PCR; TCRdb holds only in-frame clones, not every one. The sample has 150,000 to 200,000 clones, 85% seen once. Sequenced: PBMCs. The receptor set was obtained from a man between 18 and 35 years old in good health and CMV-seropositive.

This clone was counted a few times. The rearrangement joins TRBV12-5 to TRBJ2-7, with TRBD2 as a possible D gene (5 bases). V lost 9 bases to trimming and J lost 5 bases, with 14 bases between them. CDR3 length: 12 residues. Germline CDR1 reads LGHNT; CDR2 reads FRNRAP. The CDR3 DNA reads TGTGCTAGCAATCGGATCGGGGACGAGCAGTACTTC. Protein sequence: CASNRIGDEQYF.

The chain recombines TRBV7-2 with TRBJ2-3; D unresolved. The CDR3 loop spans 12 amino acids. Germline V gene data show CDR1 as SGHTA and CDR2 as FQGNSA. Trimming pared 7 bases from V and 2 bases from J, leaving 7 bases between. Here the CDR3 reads CASTQFTDTQYF. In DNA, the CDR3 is TGTGCCAGCACCCAATTCACAGATACGCAGTATTTT.

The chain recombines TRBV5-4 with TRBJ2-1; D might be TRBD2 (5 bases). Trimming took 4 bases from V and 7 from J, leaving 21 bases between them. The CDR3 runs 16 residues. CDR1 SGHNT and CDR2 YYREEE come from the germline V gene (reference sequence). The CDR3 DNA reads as TGTGCCAGCAGCCCCGGCGGGCTAGCCGAGCTTAATGAGCAGTTCTTC. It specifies CASSPGGLAELNEQFF.

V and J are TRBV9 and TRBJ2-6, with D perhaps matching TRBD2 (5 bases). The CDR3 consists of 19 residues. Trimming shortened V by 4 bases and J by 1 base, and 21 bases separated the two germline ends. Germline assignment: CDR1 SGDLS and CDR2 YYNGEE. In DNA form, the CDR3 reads TGTGCCAGCAGCCGTTCGTTGGACTTCGACGGATCTGGGGCCAACGTCCTGACTTTC. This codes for CASSRSLDFDGSGANVLTF. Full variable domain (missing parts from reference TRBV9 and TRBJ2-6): DSGVTQTPKHLITATGQRVTLRCSPRSGDLSVYWYQQSLDQGLQFLIQYYNGEERAKGNILERFSAQQFPDLHSELNLSSLELGDSALYFCASSRSLDFDGSGANVLTFGAGSRLTVL.

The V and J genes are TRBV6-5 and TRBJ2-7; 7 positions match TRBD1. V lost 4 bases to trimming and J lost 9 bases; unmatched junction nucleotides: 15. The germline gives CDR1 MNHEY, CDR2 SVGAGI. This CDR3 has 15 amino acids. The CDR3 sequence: CASSSPPDRATRQYF. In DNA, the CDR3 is TGTGCCAGCAGTTCGCCCCCTGACAGGGCAACTAGGCAGTACTTC.

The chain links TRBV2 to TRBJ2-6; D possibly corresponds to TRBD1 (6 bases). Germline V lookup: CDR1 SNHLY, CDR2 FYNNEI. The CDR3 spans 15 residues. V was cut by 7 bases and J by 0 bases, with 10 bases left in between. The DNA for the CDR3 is TGTGCCAGCAATCCGGACAGCTCTGGGGCCAACGTCCTGACTTTC. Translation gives CASNPDSSGANVLTF. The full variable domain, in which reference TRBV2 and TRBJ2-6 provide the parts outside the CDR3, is EPEVTQTPSHQVTQMGQEVILRCVPISNHLYFYWYRQILGQKVEFLVSFYNNEISEKSEIFDDQFSVERPDGSNFTLKIRSTKLEDSAMYFCASNPDSSGANVLTFGAGSRLTVL.

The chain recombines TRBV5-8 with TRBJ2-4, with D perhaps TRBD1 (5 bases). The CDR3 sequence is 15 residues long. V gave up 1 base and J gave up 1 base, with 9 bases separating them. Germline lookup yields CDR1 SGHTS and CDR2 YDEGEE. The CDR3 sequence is CASSLQGAAKNIQYF. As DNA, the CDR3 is TGTGCCAGCAGCTTGCAAGGGGCGGCCAAAAACATTCAGTACTTC.

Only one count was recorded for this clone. This chain's CDR3 is CASSLGLAGGPSYEQYF. DNA of the CDR3: TGTGCCAGCAGCTTAGGTTTAGCGGGAGGGCCCTCCTACGAGCAGTACTTC. This chain connects TRBV7-9 to TRBJ2-7; 11 bases align to TRBD2. V trimming: 1 base; J trimming: 0 bases; junction bases outside the gene matches: 5. Germline V gene lookup returns CDR1 SEHNR and CDR2 FQNEAQ (reference sequence). This CDR3 has 17 residues.

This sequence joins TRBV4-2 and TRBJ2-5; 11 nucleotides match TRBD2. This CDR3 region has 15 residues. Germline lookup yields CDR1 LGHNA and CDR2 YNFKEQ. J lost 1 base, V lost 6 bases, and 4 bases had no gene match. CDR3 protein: CASRTGTSGQETQYF. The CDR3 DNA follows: TGTGCCAGCAGAACCGGGACTAGCGGCCAAGAGACCCAGTACTTC.

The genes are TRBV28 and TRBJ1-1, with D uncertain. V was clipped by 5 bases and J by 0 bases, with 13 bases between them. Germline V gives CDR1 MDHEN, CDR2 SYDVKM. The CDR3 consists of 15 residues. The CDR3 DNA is TGTGCCAGCAGTCCCGGTGGACTGTTGAACACTGAAGCTTTCTTT. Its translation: CASSPGGLLNTEAFF. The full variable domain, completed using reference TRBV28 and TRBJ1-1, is DVKVTQSSRYLVKRTGEKVFLECVQDMDHENMFWYRQDPGLGLRLIYFSYDVKMKEKGDIPEGYSVSREKKERFSLILESASTNQTSMYLCASSPGGLLNTEAFFGQGTRLTVV.

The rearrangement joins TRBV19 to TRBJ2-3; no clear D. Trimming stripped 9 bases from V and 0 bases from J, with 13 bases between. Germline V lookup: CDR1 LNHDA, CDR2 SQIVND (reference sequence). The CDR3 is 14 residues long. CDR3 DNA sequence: TGTGCCAGCCGAAGTGGCAGTAGCACAGATACGCAGTATTTT. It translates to CASRSGSSTDTQYF.

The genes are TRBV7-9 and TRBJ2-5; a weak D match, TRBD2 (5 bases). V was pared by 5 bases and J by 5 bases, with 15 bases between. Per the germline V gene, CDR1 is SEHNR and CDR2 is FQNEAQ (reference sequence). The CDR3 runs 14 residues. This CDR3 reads CASSHTAEQETQYF. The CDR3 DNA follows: TGTGCCAGCAGCCATACAGCGGAACAGGAGACCCAGTACTTC.

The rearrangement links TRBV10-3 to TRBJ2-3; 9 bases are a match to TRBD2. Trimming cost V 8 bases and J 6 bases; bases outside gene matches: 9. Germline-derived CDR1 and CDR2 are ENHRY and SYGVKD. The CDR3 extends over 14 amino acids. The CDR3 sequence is CAIRGRGGEDTQYF. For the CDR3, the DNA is TGTGCCATCCGAGGGCGGGGGGGCGAGGATACGCAGTATTTT.

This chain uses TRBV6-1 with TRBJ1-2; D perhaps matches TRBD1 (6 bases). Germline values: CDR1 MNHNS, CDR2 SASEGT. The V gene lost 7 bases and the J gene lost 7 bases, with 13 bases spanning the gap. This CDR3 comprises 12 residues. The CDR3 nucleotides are TGTGCCAGCACCGAAGGACAGACTGGCTACACCTTC. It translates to CASTEGQTGYTF.

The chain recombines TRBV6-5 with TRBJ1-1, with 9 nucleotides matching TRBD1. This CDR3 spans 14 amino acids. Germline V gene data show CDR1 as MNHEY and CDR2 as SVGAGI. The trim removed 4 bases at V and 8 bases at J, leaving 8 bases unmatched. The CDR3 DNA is TGTGCCAGCAGTTCTATACAGGGGGCGGAGGAAGCTTTCTTT. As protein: CASSSIQGAEEAFF.

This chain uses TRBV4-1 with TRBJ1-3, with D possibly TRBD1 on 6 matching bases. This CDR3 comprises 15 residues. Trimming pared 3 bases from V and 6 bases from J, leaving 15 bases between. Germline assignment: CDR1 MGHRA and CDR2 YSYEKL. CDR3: CASSQPRDIENTIYF. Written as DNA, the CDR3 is TGCGCCAGCAGCCAGCCCCGGGACATCGAAAACACCATATATTTT.

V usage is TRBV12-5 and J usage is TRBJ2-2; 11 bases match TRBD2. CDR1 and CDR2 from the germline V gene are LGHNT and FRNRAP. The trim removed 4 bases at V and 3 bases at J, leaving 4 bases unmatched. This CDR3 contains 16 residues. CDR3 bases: TGTGCTAGTGGTTGGACTAGCGGGCCCCACACCGGGGAGCTGTTTTTT. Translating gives CASGWTSGPHTGELFF. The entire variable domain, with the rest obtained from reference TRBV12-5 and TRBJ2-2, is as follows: DARVTQTPRHKVTEMGQEVTMRCQPILGHNTVFWYRQTMMQGLELLAYFRNRAPLDDSGMPKDRFSAEMPDATLATLKIQPSEPRDSAVYFCASGWTSGPHTGELFFGEGSRLTVL.

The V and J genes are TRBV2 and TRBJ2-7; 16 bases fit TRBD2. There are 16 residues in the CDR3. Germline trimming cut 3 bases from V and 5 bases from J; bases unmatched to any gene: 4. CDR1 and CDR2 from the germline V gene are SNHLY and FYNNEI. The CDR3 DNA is TGTGCCAGCAGTGAGGGGACTAGCGGGAGGGCCAACGAGCAGTACTTC. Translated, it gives CASSEGTSGRANEQYF.

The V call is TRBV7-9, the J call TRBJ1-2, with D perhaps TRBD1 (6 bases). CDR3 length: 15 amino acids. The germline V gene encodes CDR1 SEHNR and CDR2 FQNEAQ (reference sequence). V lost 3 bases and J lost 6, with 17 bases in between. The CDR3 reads CASSFPGHRGDGYTF. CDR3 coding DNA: TGTGCCAGCAGCTTTCCGGGACACAGAGGTGATGGCTACACCTTC.

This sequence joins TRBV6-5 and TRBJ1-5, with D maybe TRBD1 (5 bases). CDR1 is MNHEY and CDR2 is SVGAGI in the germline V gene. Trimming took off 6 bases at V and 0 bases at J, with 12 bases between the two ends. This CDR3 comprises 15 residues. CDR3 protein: CASSLSRDSNQPQHF. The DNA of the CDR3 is TGTGCCAGCAGCCTCAGCAGGGATAGCAATCAGCCCCAGCATTTT.

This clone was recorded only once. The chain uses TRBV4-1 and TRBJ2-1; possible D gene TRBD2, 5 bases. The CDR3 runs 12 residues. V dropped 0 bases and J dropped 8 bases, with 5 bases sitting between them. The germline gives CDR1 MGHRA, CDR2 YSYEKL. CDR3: CASSQERDEQFF. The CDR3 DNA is TGCGCCAGCAGCCAAGAGAGGGATGAGCAGTTCTTC.

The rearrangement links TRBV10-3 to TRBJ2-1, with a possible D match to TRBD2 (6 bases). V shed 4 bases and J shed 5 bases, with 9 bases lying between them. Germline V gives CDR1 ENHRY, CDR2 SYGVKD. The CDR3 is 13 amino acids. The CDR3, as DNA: TGTGCCATCAGTGGGGGACTCAACAATGAGCAGTTCTTC. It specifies CAISGGLNNEQFF.

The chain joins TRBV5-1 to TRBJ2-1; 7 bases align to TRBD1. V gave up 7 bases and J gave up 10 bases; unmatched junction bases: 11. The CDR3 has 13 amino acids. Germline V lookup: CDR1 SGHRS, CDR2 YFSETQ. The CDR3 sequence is CASHPTETGEQFF. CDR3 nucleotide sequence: TGCGCCAGCCACCCTACCGAGACAGGGGAGCAGTTCTTC.

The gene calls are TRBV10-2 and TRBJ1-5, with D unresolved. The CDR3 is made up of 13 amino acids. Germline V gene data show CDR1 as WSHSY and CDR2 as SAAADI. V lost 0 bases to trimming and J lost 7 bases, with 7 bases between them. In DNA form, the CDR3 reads TGCGCCAGCAGTGAGTCGGCATTCCAGCCCCAGCATTTT. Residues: CASSESAFQPQHF.

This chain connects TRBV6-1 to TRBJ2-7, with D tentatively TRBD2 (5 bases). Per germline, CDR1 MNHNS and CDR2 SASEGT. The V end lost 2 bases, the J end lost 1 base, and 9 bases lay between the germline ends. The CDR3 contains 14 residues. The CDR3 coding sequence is TGTGCCAGCAGTGAACACCGCGGGTCCTACGAGCAGTACTTC. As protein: CASSEHRGSYEQYF.

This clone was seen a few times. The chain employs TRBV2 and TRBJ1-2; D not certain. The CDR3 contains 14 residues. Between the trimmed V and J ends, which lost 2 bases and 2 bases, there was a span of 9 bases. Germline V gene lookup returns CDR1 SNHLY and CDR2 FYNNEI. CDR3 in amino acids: CASSEQLPNYGYTF. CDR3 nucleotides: TGTGCCAGCAGTGAACAACTACCCAACTATGGCTACACCTTC.

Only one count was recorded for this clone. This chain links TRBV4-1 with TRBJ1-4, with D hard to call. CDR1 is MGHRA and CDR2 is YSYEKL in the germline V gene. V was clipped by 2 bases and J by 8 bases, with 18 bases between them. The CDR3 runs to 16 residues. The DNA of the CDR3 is TGCGCCAGCAGCCAATTTACCCTCCGGGGAGGGGAAAAACTGTTTTTT. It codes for CASSQFTLRGGEKLFF.

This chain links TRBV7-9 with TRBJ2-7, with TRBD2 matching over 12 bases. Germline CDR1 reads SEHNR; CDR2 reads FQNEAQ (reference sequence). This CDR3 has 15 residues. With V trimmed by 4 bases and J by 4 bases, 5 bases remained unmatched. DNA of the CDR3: TGTGCCAGCAGCTCCGGGACTAGCGGGTCGTACGAGCAGTACTTC. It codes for CASSSGTSGSYEQYF. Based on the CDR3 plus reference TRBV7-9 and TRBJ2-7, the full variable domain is DTGVSQNPRHKITKRGQNVTFRCDPISEHNRLYWYRQTLGQGPEFLTYFQNEAQLEKSRLLSDRFSAERPKGSFSTLEIQRTEQGDSAMYLCASSSGTSGSYEQYFGPGTRLTVT.

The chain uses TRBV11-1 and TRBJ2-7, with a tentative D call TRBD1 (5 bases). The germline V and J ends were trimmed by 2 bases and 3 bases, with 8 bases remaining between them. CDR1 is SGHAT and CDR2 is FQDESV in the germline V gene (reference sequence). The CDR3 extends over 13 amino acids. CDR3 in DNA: TGTGCCAGCAGCTTAACAGGCGACTACGAGCAGTACTTC. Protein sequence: CASSLTGDYEQYF.